This T cell receptor (beta chain) derives from a study of CD8 T cells in ankylosing spondylitis. General study results and limits: The study looked at matched synovial fluid samples from ankylosing spondylitis patients. Disease-linked clones were reported to be significantly enriched there.

TCRdb reprocessed the 5' RACE reads with MiXCR, giving one entry per CDR3 protein. Of over 95,000 distinct CDR3 sequences in the sample, about 8.3% were seen once. Germline CDR1 SGHAT, CDR2 FQDESV (reference sequence). This CDR3 is 18 amino acids long. In regard to this clonotype: The antigen remains unidentified. A much larger clone lies a single base off, so this may be a read error.

The sequenced sample consisted of blood, either unsorted or a sorted T cell fraction (not recorded which). This receptor was identified in a male donor with ankylosing spondylitis or in good health (not recorded which). The gene calls are TRBV11-1 and TRBJ2-3; D is perhaps TRBD2 (5 bases). As DNA, the CDR3 is TGTGCCAGCAGCTTAGTGGGTCCCCATGAAGGGAGCACAGATACGCACTATTTT. Translating it yields CASSLVGPHEGSTDTHYF.